Each of the 17 T cell receptor beta chains below was sequenced from the same sample in a study of cytomegalovirus exposure and HLA in healthy donors. The PCR contained 60 Vbeta and 13 Jbeta primers. The table came from immunoSEQ multiplex PCR; TCRdb's copy has only in-frame clones and leaves some out. The repertoire has 150,000 to 200,000 clones, about 81% of them found once; the top ten carry 1.5% to 2%. Input material: PBMCs. Every receptor here comes from a man in his late teens or twenties in good health and CMV-seronegative.

The chain combines TRBV11-2 with TRBJ2-7; TRBD1 agrees at 8 bases. The germline gives CDR1 SGHAT, CDR2 FQNNGV. Trimming took 5 bases from V and 5 from J; bases not matched to a gene: 11. This CDR3 has 15 residues. This CDR3 reads CASSRLQGGFNEQYF. Here the CDR3 DNA reads TGTGCCAGCAGCCGTTTACAGGGGGGCTTCAACGAGCAGTACTTC.

CDR3 amino acids: CASSPTSGGHNEQFF. The CDR3 DNA reads TGTGCCAGCAGCCCGACTAGCGGGGGGCACAATGAGCAGTTCTTC. The chain recombines TRBV7-3 with TRBJ2-1, with TRBD2 matching over 13 bases. V shed 5 bases and J 5 bases; nucleotides not matched to a gene: 3. Germline V gives CDR1 SGHTA, CDR2 FQGTGA. CDR3 size: 15 residues.

This rearrangement joins TRBV5-1 to TRBJ1-3; D not certain. Looked up from germline, CDR1 is SGHRS and CDR2 is YFSETQ. The length of the CDR3 is 15 residues. Trimming removed 4 bases at V and 0 bases at J, with 11 bases between. The chain's CDR3 is CASSREGFSGNTIYF. The CDR3 coding sequence is TGCGCCAGCAGCAGGGAGGGCTTCTCTGGAAACACCATATATTTT.

CDR3 in DNA: TGTGCCAGCAGCTTATATGCGGGAGAGGCCAAAAACATTCAGTACTTC. Translating it yields CASSLYAGEAKNIQYF. The chain has TRBV7-9 and TRBJ2-4, with 7 bases matching TRBD2. With V trimmed by 2 bases and J by 1 base, 5 bases remained unmatched. CDR3 length: 16 amino acids. Per germline, CDR1 SEHNR and CDR2 FQNEAQ (reference sequence).

This clone has just a few counts. The chain has TRBV4-3 and TRBJ2-7; D is unclear. Germline CDR1 is LGHNA and CDR2 is YSLEER. The V end was cut by 0 bases, the J end by 4 bases, with 10 bases between. CDR3 length equals 14 residues. Here the CDR3 reads CASSQDLRTYEQYF. The CDR3 DNA reads as TGCGCCAGCAGCCAAGATCTCCGAACTTACGAGCAGTACTTC.

This chain uses TRBV4-3 with TRBJ1-2; D unresolved. The CDR3 runs 12 residues. Germline CDR1 is LGHNA and CDR2 is YSLEER. Trimming shortened V by 3 bases and J by 4 bases, and 6 bases separated the two germline ends. CDR3 sequence reads: CASSQNGYGYTF. CDR3 DNA: TGCGCCAGCAGCCAGAACGGCTATGGCTACACCTTC.

This chain links TRBV10-3 with TRBJ1-1; 7 bases are a match to TRBD1. The CDR3 totals 13 residues. Germline CDR1 reads ENHRY; CDR2 reads SYGVKD. The V and J ends lost 10 bases and 4 bases, in that order; junction bases with no gene match: 9. CDR3 region: CATYRGGITEAFF. CDR3 nucleotides: TGTGCCACCTACAGGGGAGGAATCACTGAAGCTTTCTTT.

The genes are TRBV5-1 and TRBJ2-7; D gene ambiguous. The germline V gene encodes CDR1 SGHRS and CDR2 YFSETQ. Trimming cost V 0 bases and J 3 bases, with 7 bases left between them. This CDR3 is 13 amino acids long. This CDR3 reads CASSLALDYEQYF. DNA of the CDR3: TGCGCCAGCAGCTTGGCTCTAGACTACGAGCAGTACTTC.

This clone was seen only a few times. The J gene is TRBJ1-6, the V gene TRBV19; D unclear. Per germline, CDR1 LNHDA and CDR2 SQIVND (reference sequence). V was pared by 6 bases and J by 7 bases, with 7 bases between. The CDR3 runs to 12 residues. The DNA of the CDR3 is TGTGCCAGTAGCAGGCAAAATTCACCCCTCCACTTT. Its protein product is CASSRQNSPLHF. The variable domain in full, completed from reference TRBV19 and TRBJ1-6, reads DGGITQSPKYLFRKEGQNVTLSCEQNLNHDAMYWYRQDPGQGLRLIYYSQIVNDFQKGDIAEGYSVSREKKESFPLTVTSAQKNPTAFYLCASSRQNSPLHFGNGTRLTVT.

The CDR3 sequence: CASSLFLGQGISGELFF. The CDR3 DNA follows: TGTGCCAGCAGTTTATTCCTAGGACAGGGTATATCCGGGGAGCTGTTTTTT. The chain recombines TRBV28 with TRBJ2-2; TRBD1 matches at 8 bases. This CDR3 is 17 amino acids long. Germline values: CDR1 MDHEN, CDR2 SYDVKM. The junction had 10 bases not matched to a gene; V was cut back by 1 base and J by 6 bases.

This chain joins TRBV28 and TRBJ2-7; weak D call: TRBD1 (5 bases). Germline V lookup: CDR1 MDHEN, CDR2 SYDVKM. This CDR3 is 12 amino acids long. Trimming stripped 8 bases from V and 3 bases from J, with 11 bases between. The CDR3 DNA is TGTGCCAGCCGTCAGGGCCTCTACGAGCAGTACTTC. Translated: CASRQGLYEQYF.

The chain recombines TRBV6-6 with TRBJ2-7; possible D gene TRBD2, 5 bases. The CDR3 is made up of 15 amino acids. Trimming took off 8 bases at V and 0 bases at J, with 17 bases between the two ends. The germline gives CDR1 MNHNY, CDR2 SVGAGI (reference sequence). This CDR3 reads CASHHAPGSSYEQYF. Written as DNA, the CDR3 is TGTGCCAGCCACCACGCACCGGGAAGCTCCTACGAGCAGTACTTC.

The gene calls are TRBV2 and TRBJ2-5; the D is unclear. The CDR3 is made up of 12 amino acids. Trimming shortened V by 4 bases and J by 7 bases, and 10 bases separated the two germline ends. In germline, CDR1 is SNHLY, CDR2 FYNNEI. For the CDR3, the DNA is TGTGCCAGCAGTGGGCAGGTCGTGACCCAGTACTTC. Residues: CASSGQVVTQYF.

The rearrangement links TRBV29-1 to TRBJ1-1; TRBD1 might be the D (5 bases). Germline CDR1 and CDR2: SQVTM and ANQGSEA. The CDR3 spans 13 residues. V lost 3 bases and J lost 1, with 9 bases in between. The CDR3 spells CSVDVGGNTEAFF. CDR3 DNA: TGCAGCGTTGACGTGGGGGGGAACACTGAAGCTTTCTTT.

This clone was recorded only once. An end of the junction does not agree with germline; a read error may underlie this. V usage is TRBV15 and J usage is TRBJ2-7; D ambiguous. Germline-derived CDR1 and CDR2 are LNHNV and YYDKDF (reference sequence). The CDR3 runs 14 residues. The DNA of the CDR3 is TGTGCCGCCAGCAGAGAAATAGAATCCTACGAGCAGTACTTC. Amino acids: CAASREIESYEQYF.

The chain carries TRBV11-1 and TRBJ2-1; D call uncertain. The V gene's germline CDR1 is SGHAT and CDR2 FQDESV (reference sequence). The V gene lost 0 bases and the J gene lost 0 bases, with 6 bases spanning the gap. The CDR3 runs to 15 residues. Here the CDR3 DNA reads TGTGCCAGCAGCTTAGCTGCTAGCTCCTACAATGAGCAGTTCTTC. This sequence encodes CASSLAASSYNEQFF.

The chain is built from TRBV6-6 and TRBJ2-5; D remains ambiguous. V gave up 6 bases and J gave up 1 base, with 12 bases separating them. CDR3 size: 14 residues. Germline V gene lookup returns CDR1 MNHNY and CDR2 SVGAGI (reference sequence). CDR3 in DNA: TGTGCCAGCAGGTATGACTTCCTCCAAGAGACCCAGTACTTC. Protein: CASRYDFLQETQYF.